The 16 T cell receptor beta chains in this list originate from one sample, sequenced in a study of blood T cell repertoires in COVID-19. Data came from immunoSEQ multiplex PCR; TCRdb stores just in-frame clones and leaves some out. The data hold some 80,000 clones, with 75% to 90% observed a single time. Sequencing was done on a sample of peripheral blood. These TCRs come from a woman aged 40 to 50 with active or convalescent COVID-19.

This chain uses TRBV11-2 with TRBJ1-3; possibly TRBD1 for D (6 bases). The CDR3 length is 18 residues. V lost 2 bases to trimming and J lost 9 bases, with 26 bases between them. In germline, CDR1 is SGHAT, CDR2 FQNNGV. The CDR3 here is CASSLSSTQTYRAGTIYF. The CDR3 DNA sequence: TGTGCCAGCAGCTTATCCTCGACGCAGACTTACAGGGCTGGCACCATATATTTT.

Here the CDR3 reads CASGLGGPNYEQYF. In nucleotides, the CDR3 is TGTGCTAGTGGTTTGGGGGGGCCGAACTACGAGCAGTACTTC. The V gene is TRBV12-5, the J gene TRBJ2-7, with D maybe TRBD1 (6 bases). The CDR3 has 14 amino acids. Trimming left V 1 base short and J 3 bases short, with 10 bases between. Germline assignment: CDR1 LGHNT and CDR2 FRNRAP.

The chain carries TRBV15 and TRBJ1-4; 7 bases align to TRBD1. Germline CDR1 LNHNV, CDR2 YYDKDF (reference sequence). The CDR3 extends over 14 amino acids. Trimming removed 3 bases from V and 6 bases from J; junction bases left unmatched: 4. CDR3 amino acids: CATSSAGQHEKLFF. In DNA, the CDR3 is TGTGCCACCAGCAGTGCGGGACAGCATGAAAAACTGTTTTTT.

The rearrangement links TRBV6-2 or TRBV6-3 to TRBJ2-5; perhaps TRBD2 as D (5 bases). The germline V gene has CDR1 MNHEY and CDR2 SVGEGT. V was cut by 6 bases and J by 3 bases, with 17 bases left in between. The CDR3 covers 15 residues. The CDR3 loop reads CASSPHGGFKETQYF. In DNA, the CDR3 is TGTGCCAGCAGCCCCCATGGCGGGTTTAAAGAGACCCAGTACTTC.

The chain employs TRBV2 and TRBJ1-2; 9 nucleotides align to TRBD1. The germline gives CDR1 SNHLY, CDR2 FYNNEI. V lost 6 bases to trimming and J lost 4 bases; unmatched junction nucleotides: 9. The CDR3 sequence is 15 residues long. The CDR3 is CASRAGTGYLYGYTF. CDR3 bases: TGTGCCAGCAGGGCCGGGACAGGGTATCTCTATGGCTACACCTTC.

A few counts support this clone. The V and J genes are TRBV6-2 or TRBV6-3 and TRBJ2-7, with TRBD1 identical over 7 bases. This CDR3 spans 17 amino acids. Trimming at V came to 6 bases and at J to 4 bases, leaving 18 bases not matched to a gene. Per the germline V gene, CDR1 is MNHEY and CDR2 is SVGEGT. As DNA, the CDR3 is TGTGCCAGCAGCAACCGTACCGTGTACAGGGGCGGGTACGAGCAGTACTTC. Protein: CASSNRTVYRGGYEQYF.

This clone was seen just once. V and J are TRBV28 and TRBJ2-3, with D hard to call. V was pared by 2 bases and J by 4 bases, with 10 bases between. The CDR3 covers 14 residues. Germline V gene lookup returns CDR1 MDHEN and CDR2 SYDVKM. The CDR3 loop is CASSLIDTSDTQYF. In DNA form, the CDR3 reads TGTGCCAGCAGTTTAATCGACACCTCAGATACGCAGTATTTT.

The V and J genes are TRBV10-3 and TRBJ2-2, with a tentative D call TRBD2 (6 bases). The CDR3 consists of 16 residues. Trimming cost V 8 bases and J 2 bases, with 18 bases left between them. The germline CDR1 and CDR2 sequences are ENHRY and SYGVKD. The CDR3 nucleotides read TGTGCCATCGGGGTAGACCGGGACTCCAACACCGGGGAGCTGTTTTTT. It specifies CAIGVDRDSNTGELFF.

J is TRBJ1-1 and V is TRBV4-1; no clear D. The CDR3 sequence is 14 residues long. Per germline, CDR1 MGHRA and CDR2 YSYEKL. Trimming removed 0 bases from V and 3 bases from J, with 8 bases in between. CDR3 loop: CASSQDPGYTEAFF. CDR3 sequence (DNA): TGCGCCAGCAGCCAAGATCCCGGGTACACTGAAGCTTTCTTT.

V and J are TRBV11-2 and TRBJ2-5; D uncertain. Germline V lookup: CDR1 SGHAT, CDR2 FQNNGV. CDR3 length equals 18 residues. V was trimmed by 1 base and J by 4 bases, leaving 22 bases between them. This CDR3 is CASSLGPLNTRIPETQYF. For the CDR3, the DNA is TGTGCCAGCAGCTTAGGGCCCTTAAATACCCGTATCCCAGAGACCCAGTACTTC.

This sequence joins TRBV7-6 and TRBJ2-1, with 8 bases identical to TRBD2. Germline-derived CDR1 and CDR2 are SGHVS and FNYEAQ. This CDR3 is built from 14 residues. V was pared by 5 bases and J by 2 bases, with 2 bases of the junction left unmatched. CDR3 sequence (DNA): TGTGCCAGCAGCCTGGGACTAGCCTACAATGAGCAGTTCTTC. This codes for CASSLGLAYNEQFF. The full variable domain, rest sourced from reference TRBV7-6 and TRBJ2-1, is GAGVSQSPRYKVTKRGQDVALRCDPISGHVSLYWYRQALGQGPEFLTYFNYEAQQDKSGLPNDRFSAERPEGSISTLTIQRTEQRDSAMYRCASSLGLAYNEQFFGPGTRLTVL.

V gene TRBV27 combines with J gene TRBJ1-5; TRBD1 aligns across 7 bases. Germline loops: CDR1 MNHEY, CDR2 SMNVEV (reference sequence). The CDR3 has 14 amino acids. V was clipped by 6 bases and J by 2 bases; unmatched bases: 4. Here the CDR3 DNA reads TGTGCCAGCAGGCTCGGACAGGGCAATCAGCCCCAGCATTTT. Amino acid sequence: CASRLGQGNQPQHF.

The rearrangement joins TRBV5-1 to TRBJ2-2; 12 nucleotides align to TRBD1. The CDR3 length is 15 residues. V lost 5 bases, J lost 5 bases, and 4 bases stayed unmatched. Germline CDR1 reads SGHRS; CDR2 reads YFSETQ. The CDR3 sequence: CASSKGQGATGELFF. The CDR3 region has the DNA TGCGCCAGCAGTAAGGGACAGGGGGCGACCGGGGAGCTGTTTTTT.

The chain couples TRBV19 to TRBJ2-3, with D perhaps TRBD1 (5 bases). The germline V and J ends were trimmed by 6 bases and 0 bases, with 13 bases remaining between them. Germline V gives CDR1 LNHDA, CDR2 SQIVND (reference sequence). The CDR3 runs 15 residues. The CDR3 loop reads CASRMGQPSTDTQYF. The CDR3 DNA is TGTGCCAGTAGAATGGGGCAACCGAGCACAGATACGCAGTATTTT.

The rearrangement uses TRBV11-3 and TRBJ2-5; 8 nucleotides match TRBD2. The CDR3 is made up of 14 amino acids. The J segment lost 5 bases and the V segment lost 2 bases, leaving 4 bases of the junction unmatched. The germline V gene has CDR1 SGHNT and CDR2 YENEEA. The CDR3 here is CASSLWRGAETQYF. The CDR3 coding sequence is TGTGCCAGCAGCTTATGGCGGGGGGCGGAGACCCAGTACTTC.

The chain carries TRBV7-2 and TRBJ2-1; 8 bases are a match to TRBD2. This CDR3 contains 16 residues. Germline CDR1 SGHTA, CDR2 FQGNSA. Germline trimming cut 7 bases from V and 1 base from J; bases unmatched to any gene: 9. The CDR3 region is CASILFSGASYNEQFF. The CDR3 DNA reads as TGTGCCAGCATCCTATTTAGCGGGGCTTCCTACAATGAGCAGTTCTTC.